This entry concerns a single TCR beta chain. Its antigen is still unknown. The data are from a study of cytomegalovirus exposure and HLA in healthy donors. PCR was performed using 60 Vbeta and 13 Jbeta primers. TCRdb's copy holds only in-frame clones and misses some; the assay was immunoSEQ multiplex PCR. The table has 100,000 to 150,000 clones, approximately 77% seen once. General study points: When analyzed later, a missense DCLRE1C variant was found to be linked to TCR beta V- and J-gene trimming. The study recorded 160 or so TCR beta chains that were cytomegalovirus-associated. Some segments of the V type, notably TRBV6-2 and TRBV6-3, were excluded as indistinguishable.

V lost 7 bases and J lost 6, with 18 bases in between. The CDR3 spans 14 residues. Per germline, CDR1 SQVTM and CDR2 ANQGSEA. The origin of this receptor is a man aged 18 to 35 in good health and CMV-seronegative. Sequencing was done on a sample of PBMCs. This chain joins TRBV29-1 and TRBJ2-2, with D perhaps matching TRBD1 (6 bases). CDR3 DNA: TGCAGCGCTGGGATACAGGGAGCGGCCGGGGAGCTGTTTTTT. It codes for CSAGIQGAAGELFF.